Following are 24 T cell receptor beta chains from one sample sequenced in a study of blood T cells in healthy people across ages. For the second PCR, which ran for about 7 to 11 cycles, a sample-barcoded 5' primer and a J-beta primer mix were used. TCRdb analysed the 5' RACE reads with MiXCR anew, one entry per CDR3 protein. The data show 1.5 million or so distinct CDR3 sequences, roughly 43% seen once. Sequenced: blood. The receptors were sampled from a young woman in good health.

This clonotype was counted ten times or more. One end of the junction is discordant with germline, which a read error may explain. The chain carries TRBV7-2 and TRBJ1-1; D gene ambiguous. This CDR3 is built from 15 residues. The germline CDR1 and CDR2 sequences are SGHTA and FQGNSA. For the CDR3, the DNA is TGCGCCAGCAGCTTAGGCGGAGGAGTGAACACTGAAGCTTTCTTT. It translates to CASSLGGGVNTEAFF. The full variable domain, rest sourced from reference TRBV7-2 and TRBJ1-1, is GAGVSQSPSNKVTEKGKDVELRCDPISGHTALYWYRQSLGQGLEFLIYFQGNSAPDKSGLPSDRFSAERTGGSVSTLTIQRTQQEDSAVYLCASSLGGGVNTEAFFGQGTRLTVV.

The chain joins TRBV12-3 or TRBV12-4 to TRBJ2-7; 9 bases are shared with TRBD2. V trimming: 5 bases; J trimming: 7 bases; junction bases outside the gene matches: 12. CDR3 length equals 15 residues. The CDR3 DNA follows: TGTGCCAGCAGTCCCTCTAGCGGGGTTCCTGATGAGCAGTACTTC. It is translated as CASSPSSGVPDEQYF.

This clonotype came up a few times. The rearrangement uses TRBV4-1 and TRBJ1-6, with D uncertain. CDR1 is MGHRA and CDR2 is YSYEKL in the germline V gene. The CDR3 runs 16 residues. V was clipped by 0 bases and J by 5 bases, with 11 bases between them. CDR3 protein: CASSQERTWDNSPLHF. CDR3 nucleotide sequence: TGCGCCAGCAGCCAAGAAAGGACTTGGGATAATTCACCCCTCCACTTT.

This clonotype appeared a few times. This chain uses TRBV28 with TRBJ1-2; the D is unclear. The CDR3 extends over 16 amino acids. V was cut by 5 bases and J by 0 bases, with 16 bases left in between. Germline-derived CDR1 and CDR2 are MDHEN and SYDVKM. In DNA form, the CDR3 reads TGTGCCAGCAGTCCCCTTTCTCGGCCCTCTAACTATGGCTACACCTTC. Its protein product is CASSPLSRPSNYGYTF.

This clonotype has a handful of counts. The genes are TRBV12-3 or TRBV12-4 and TRBJ2-1; 7 bases agree with TRBD2. V shed 3 bases, J shed 5 bases, and the junction held 4 bases outside the gene matches. The CDR3 covers 14 residues. The CDR3 region has the DNA TGTGCCAGCAGTTTTCTAGCGGAGCACAATGAGCAGTTCTTC. Translated: CASSFLAEHNEQFF.

This chain joins TRBV6-2 or TRBV6-3 and TRBJ2-1; 7 positions match TRBD2. The CDR3 is 13 amino acids. V lost 6 bases and J lost 5; bases outside the gene matches: 4. CDR1 and CDR2 (germline): MNHEY, SVGEGT. CDR3 sequence (DNA): TGTGCCAGCAGACGGGACTATGACAATGAGCAGTTCTTC. Residues: CASRRDYDNEQFF.

Concerning this clonotype: A read error may explain this, as a much larger clone is one base away. This chain links TRBV29-1 with TRBJ2-1; no definite D call. V lost 5 bases and J 10 bases, leaving 24 bases between the germline ends. Germline CDR1 and CDR2: SQVTM and ANQGSEA. This CDR3 comprises 15 residues. The CDR3 here is CSVKGRRSFLYEQFF. The CDR3 nucleotides read TGCAGCGTTAAAGGCCGACGGTCATTCCTCTACGAGCAGTTCTTC.

In this sample, this clonotype turned up a few times. This chain joins TRBV5-1 and TRBJ1-6; no firm D call. From germline, CDR1 is SGHRS and CDR2 YFSETQ. V shed 0 bases and J shed 7 bases, with 11 bases lying between them. The CDR3 loop spans 15 amino acids. In DNA form, the CDR3 reads TGCGCCAGCAGCTTGGTTGGACCCCCGAATTCACCCCTCCACTTT. It is translated as CASSLVGPPNSPLHF.

Comment on this clonotype: A junction end diverges from the germline sequence, so it may reflect a read error. The chain has TRBV20-1 and TRBJ1-1; weak D call: TRBD1 (6 bases). The CDR3 loop spans 14 amino acids. Looked up from germline, CDR1 is DFQATT and CDR2 is SNEGSKA (reference sequence). The CDR3 reads CSAGDQGMNTEAFF. The CDR3 DNA follows: TGCAGTGCTGGAGATCAGGGGATGAACACTGAAGCTTTCTTT.

The chain combines TRBV4-3 with TRBJ1-3; no definite D call. Germline CDR1 and CDR2: LGHNA and YSLEER. The CDR3 runs to 17 residues. Trimming removed 0 bases at V and 3 bases at J, with 15 bases between. The CDR3 spells CASSQDPPSSYGNTIYF. In DNA form, the CDR3 reads TGCGCCAGCAGCCAAGATCCCCCATCGAGCTATGGAAACACCATATATTTT.

This clonotype was observed a few times. The rearrangement joins TRBV12-3 or TRBV12-4 to TRBJ2-1; 11 bases are a match to TRBD2. V was clipped by 5 bases and J by 7 bases; unmatched bases: 7. CDR3 size: 15 residues. The CDR3 is CASSKGLAGANEQFF. CDR3 in DNA: TGTGCCAGCAGTAAAGGACTAGCGGGCGCTAATGAGCAGTTCTTC.

This clonotype was observed a few times. The J gene is TRBJ2-1, the V gene TRBV20-1; a weak D match, TRBD1 (6 bases). The CDR3 totals 14 residues. V was cut by 3 bases and J by 3 bases, with 12 bases left in between. The germline V gene has CDR1 DFQATT and CDR2 SNEGSKA (reference sequence). CDR3 residues: CSASLDSYYNEQFF. In nucleotides, the CDR3 is TGCAGTGCTAGCCTGGACAGCTACTACAATGAGCAGTTCTTC.

The CDR3 reads CASTDRGGQPQHF. In DNA form, the CDR3 reads TGTGCCAGTACCGACAGGGGCGGTCAGCCCCAGCATTTT. The chain combines TRBV2 with TRBJ1-5, with 8 bases lining up with TRBD1. The junction had 7 bases not matched to a gene; V was cut back by 9 bases and J by 6 bases. Germline loops: CDR1 SNHLY, CDR2 FYNNEI. The CDR3 extends over 13 amino acids.

In its sample, this clonotype was seen many times. The chain employs TRBV29-1 and TRBJ2-7; 10 nucleotides align to TRBD1. This CDR3 comprises 15 residues. V was pared by 6 bases and J by 4 bases, with 12 bases of the junction left unmatched. CDR1 is SQVTM, CDR2 ANQGSEA, per germline. Written as DNA, the CDR3 is TGCAGCGTGAAACCGGGACAGGGGTTAAGTTACGAGCAGTACTTC. Translated, it gives CSVKPGQGLSYEQYF.

This rearrangement joins TRBV9 to TRBJ2-5, with TRBD1 as a possible D gene (5 bases). The CDR3 loop spans 16 amino acids. Germline loops: CDR1 SGDLS, CDR2 YYNGEE. Trimming left V 2 bases short and J 3 bases short, with 17 bases between. CDR3: CASSVMGRGLKETQYF. The CDR3 DNA reads as TGTGCCAGCAGCGTCATGGGGCGCGGATTAAAAGAGACCCAGTACTTC.

The V gene is TRBV20-1, the J gene TRBJ1-1; TRBD1 matches at 9 bases. Looked up from germline, CDR1 is DFQATT and CDR2 is SNEGSKA (reference sequence). This CDR3 is 14 amino acids long. Germline trimming cut 6 bases from V and 6 bases from J; bases unmatched to any gene: 11. CDR3 sequence: CSASSPGQGSEAFF. The CDR3 DNA reads as TGCAGTGCCTCCTCACCGGGACAGGGTTCTGAAGCTTTCTTT.

A few counts support this clonotype. This chain joins TRBV15 and TRBJ1-5, with D possibly TRBD1 on 6 matching bases. In germline, CDR1 is LNHNV, CDR2 YYDKDF (reference sequence). Trimming took off 5 bases at V and 0 bases at J, with 17 bases between the two ends. The CDR3 has 17 residues. The CDR3 spells CATSARDIKYSNQPQHF. CDR3 sequence (DNA): TGTGCCACCAGCGCGCGGGACATAAAGTATAGCAATCAGCCCCAGCATTTT.

As regards this clonotype: A much larger clone lies a single base off, so this may be a read error. This chain uses TRBV29-1 with TRBJ2-3; TRBD1 matches at 9 bases. The CDR3 runs to 15 residues. Germline CDR1 SQVTM, CDR2 ANQGSEA. CDR3 amino acids: CCVEGGQGRTDTQYF. CDR3 bases: TGCTGCGTTGAAGGGGGACAGGGCAGGACAGATACGCAGTATTTT.

This rearrangement joins TRBV4-1 to TRBJ1-5, with a possible D match to TRBD1 (6 bases). The CDR3 has 16 amino acids. Trimming pared 1 base from V and 3 bases from J, leaving 13 bases between. CDR1 and CDR2 from the germline V gene are MGHRA and YSYEKL. CDR3 coding DNA: TGCGCCAGCAGCCAAGCTCCAGGGACAAACAATCAGCCCCAGCATTTT. It specifies CASSQAPGTNNQPQHF.

The chain is built from TRBV5-4 and TRBJ2-3; D is undetermined. The CDR3 is made up of 15 amino acids. CDR1 SGHNT and CDR2 YYREEE come from the germline V gene (reference sequence). V shed 2 bases and J shed 0 bases, with 10 bases lying between them. The CDR3 sequence is CASSFRQASTDTQYF. The CDR3 DNA follows: TGTGCCAGCAGCTTCCGGCAGGCTAGCACAGATACGCAGTATTTT. Supplemented by reference TRBV5-4 and TRBJ2-3, the full variable domain reads ETGVTQSPTHLIKTRGQQVTLRCSSQSGHNTVSWYQQALGQGPQFIFQYYREEENGRGNFPPRFSGLQFPNYSSELNVNALELDDSALYLCASSFRQASTDTQYFGPGTRLTVL.

The chain recombines TRBV14 with TRBJ2-5; possibly TRBD2 for D (6 bases). The V gene lost 5 bases and the J gene lost 11 bases, with 18 bases spanning the gap. CDR3 length: 13 amino acids. The germline CDR1 and CDR2 sequences are SGHDN and FVKESK. Written as DNA, the CDR3 is TGTGCCAGCAGCGGTCTAGCGAACAATGAGCAGTACTTC. Amino acid sequence: CASSGLANNEQYF.

About this clonotype itself: Germline and junction disagree at one end, which may indicate a read error. This chain connects TRBV4-3 to TRBJ2-7, with D possibly matching TRBD1 (5 bases). Germline V gene sequence: CDR1 LGHNA, CDR2 YSLEER. The CDR3 is 15 amino acids. The CDR3 DNA sequence: TGTGCCAGCAGCCAAGATAGGGGCAGGGCCTACGAGCAGTACTTC. It codes for CASSQDRGRAYEQYF.

This rearrangement joins TRBV6-5 to TRBJ1-1, with a tentative D call TRBD1 (6 bases). V dropped 0 bases and J dropped 5 bases, with 22 bases sitting between them. Germline V gene data show CDR1 as MNHEY and CDR2 as SVGAGI. This CDR3 has 18 residues. CDR3 sequence (DNA): TGTGCCAGCAGTTACTCGAGTTTCTCGGGGGGCAGTACGACTGAAGCTTTCTTT. It encodes CASSYSSFSGGSTTEAFF.

This clonotype occurred a few times. The chain recombines TRBV10-3 with TRBJ1-6; D unresolved. V was shortened by 2 bases and J by 6 bases, with 14 bases between the two germline ends. CDR1 and CDR2 (germline): ENHRY, SYGVKD. The CDR3 is 16 residues long. CDR3 sequence: CAISEPKTGINSPLHF. CDR3 bases: TGTGCCATCAGTGAGCCGAAAACGGGGATTAATTCACCCCTCCACTTT.